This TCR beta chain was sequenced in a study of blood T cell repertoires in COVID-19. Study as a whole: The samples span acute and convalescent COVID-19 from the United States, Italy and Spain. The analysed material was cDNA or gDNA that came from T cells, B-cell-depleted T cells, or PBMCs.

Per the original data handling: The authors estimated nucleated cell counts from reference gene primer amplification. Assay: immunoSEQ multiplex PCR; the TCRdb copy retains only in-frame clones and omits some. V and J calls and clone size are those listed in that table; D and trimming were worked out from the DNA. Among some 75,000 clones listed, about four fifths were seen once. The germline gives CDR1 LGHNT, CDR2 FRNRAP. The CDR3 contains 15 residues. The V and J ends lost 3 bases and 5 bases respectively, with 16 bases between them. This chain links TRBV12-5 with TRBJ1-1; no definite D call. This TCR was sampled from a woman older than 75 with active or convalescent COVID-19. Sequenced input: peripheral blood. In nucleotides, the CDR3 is TGTGCTAGTGGTTTTCAGGAGGGATCGAGAACTGAAGCTTTCTTT. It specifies CASGFQEGSRTEAFF.